This TCR beta chain was retrieved from a study of T cell changes during pregnancy in multiple sclerosis. The assay was immunoSEQ multiplex PCR, and TCRdb's table has in-frame clones only and misses some. The data show under 35,000 clones, nearly 90% seen once. The length of the CDR3 is 16 residues. The germline CDR1 and CDR2 sequences are LGHNA and YSLEER. Trimming removed 0 bases at V and 0 bases at J, with 9 bases between. This specimen consisted of CD4+ T cells from peripheral blood mononuclear cells, obtained in the third trimester of pregnancy. The genes are TRBV4-3 and TRBJ1-3; D gene unclear. The TCR originated in a female donor in good health, enrolled as a control in a pregnancy study. The DNA for the CDR3 is TGCGCCAGCAGCCAAGAGGCGCAGGACTCTGGAAACACCATATATTTT. Encoded protein: CASSQEAQDSGNTIYF.